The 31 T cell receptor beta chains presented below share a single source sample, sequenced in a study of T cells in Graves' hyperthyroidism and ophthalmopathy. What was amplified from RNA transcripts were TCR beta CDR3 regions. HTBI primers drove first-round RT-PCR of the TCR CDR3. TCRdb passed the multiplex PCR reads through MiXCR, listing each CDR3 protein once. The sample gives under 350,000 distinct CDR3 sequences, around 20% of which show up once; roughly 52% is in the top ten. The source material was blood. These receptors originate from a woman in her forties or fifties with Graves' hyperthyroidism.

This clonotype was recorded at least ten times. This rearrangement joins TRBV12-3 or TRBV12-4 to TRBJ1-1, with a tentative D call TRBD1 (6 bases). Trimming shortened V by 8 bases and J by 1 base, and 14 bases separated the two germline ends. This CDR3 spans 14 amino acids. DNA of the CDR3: TGTGCCAGCTCACCGACAGGCCGGAACACTGAAGCTTTCTTT. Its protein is CASSPTGRNTEAFF.

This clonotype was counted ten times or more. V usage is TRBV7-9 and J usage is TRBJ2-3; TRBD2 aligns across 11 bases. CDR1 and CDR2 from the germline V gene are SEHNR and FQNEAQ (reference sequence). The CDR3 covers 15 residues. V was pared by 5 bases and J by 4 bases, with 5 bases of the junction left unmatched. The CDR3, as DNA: TGTGCCAGCAGCATTAGCGGGAGGGCCGCAGATACGCAGTATTTT. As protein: CASSISGRAADTQYF.

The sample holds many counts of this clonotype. Written as DNA, the CDR3 is TGTGCCAGCAGTACGACCGGGACAGGGGGCCGGGAGCAGTTCTTC. Encoded protein: CASSTTGTGGREQFF. The rearrangement joins TRBV28 to TRBJ2-1; 12 nucleotides align to TRBD1. Trimming took 5 bases from V and 10 from J; bases not matched to a gene: 9. Germline loops: CDR1 MDHEN, CDR2 SYDVKM. CDR3 length equals 15 residues. The full variable domain, with the rest looked up from reference TRBV28 and TRBJ2-1, is DVKVTQSSRYLVKRTGEKVFLECVQDMDHENMFWYRQDPGLGLRLIYFSYDVKMKEKGDIPEGYSVSREKKERFSLILESASTNQTSMYLCASSTTGTGGREQFFGPGTRLTVL.

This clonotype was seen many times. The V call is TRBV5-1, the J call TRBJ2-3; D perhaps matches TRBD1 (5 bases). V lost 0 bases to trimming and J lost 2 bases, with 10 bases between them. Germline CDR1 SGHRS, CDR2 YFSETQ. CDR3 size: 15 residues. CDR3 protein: CASSLGQFHTDTQYF. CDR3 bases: TGCGCCAGCAGCTTGGGACAGTTCCACACAGATACGCAGTATTTT.

CDR3 protein: CASSFGLGQMWYTF. CDR3 bases: TGTGCCAGCAGTTTTGGATTGGGACAGATGTGGTACACCTTC. The chain employs TRBV28 and TRBJ1-2; 7 bases align to TRBD1. The germline V gene has CDR1 MDHEN and CDR2 SYDVKM. With 3 bases clipped from V and 11 bases from J, the junction kept 12 bases outside the gene matches. This CDR3 spans 14 amino acids.

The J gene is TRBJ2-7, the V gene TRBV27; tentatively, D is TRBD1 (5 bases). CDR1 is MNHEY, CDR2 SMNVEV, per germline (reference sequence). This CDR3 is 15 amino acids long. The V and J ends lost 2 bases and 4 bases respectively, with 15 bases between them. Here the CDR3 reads CASSLVAGNKYEQYF. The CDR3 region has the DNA TGTGCCAGCAGTTTAGTGGCAGGGAATAAGTACGAGCAGTACTTC.

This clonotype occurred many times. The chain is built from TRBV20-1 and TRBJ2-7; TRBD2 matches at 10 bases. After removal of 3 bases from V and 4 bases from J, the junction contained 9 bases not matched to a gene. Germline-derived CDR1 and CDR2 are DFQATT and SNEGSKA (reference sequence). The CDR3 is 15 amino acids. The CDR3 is CSARVWSSGGYEQYF. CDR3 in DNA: TGCAGTGCTAGGGTATGGTCTAGCGGGGGATACGAGCAGTACTTC.

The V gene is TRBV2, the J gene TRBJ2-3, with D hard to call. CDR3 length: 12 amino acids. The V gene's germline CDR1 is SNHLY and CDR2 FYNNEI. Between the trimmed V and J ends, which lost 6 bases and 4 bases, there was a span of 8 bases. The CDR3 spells CASRRMADTQYF. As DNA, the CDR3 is TGTGCCAGCAGACGGATGGCAGATACGCAGTATTTT.

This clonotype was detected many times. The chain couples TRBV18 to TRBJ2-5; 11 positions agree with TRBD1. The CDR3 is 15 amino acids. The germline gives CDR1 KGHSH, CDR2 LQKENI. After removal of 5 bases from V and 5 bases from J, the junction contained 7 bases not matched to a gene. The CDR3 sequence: CASSSIRDRGETQYF. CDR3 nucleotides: TGTGCCAGCTCATCCATACGGGACAGGGGGGAGACCCAGTACTTC.

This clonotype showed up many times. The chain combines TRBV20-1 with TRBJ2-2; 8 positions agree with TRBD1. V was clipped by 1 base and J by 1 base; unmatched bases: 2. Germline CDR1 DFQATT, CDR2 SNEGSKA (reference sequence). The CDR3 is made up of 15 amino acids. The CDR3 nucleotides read TGCAGTGCTAGAGCAGGGGGCCTGAACACCGGGGAGCTGTTTTTT. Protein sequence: CSARAGGLNTGELFF.

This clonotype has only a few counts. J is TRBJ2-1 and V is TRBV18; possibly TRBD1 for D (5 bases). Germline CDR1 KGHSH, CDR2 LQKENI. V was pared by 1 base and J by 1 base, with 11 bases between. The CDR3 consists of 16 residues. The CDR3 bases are TGTGCCAGCTCACCACTGGCAGCAGGGTCCTACAATGAGCAGTTCTTC. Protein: CASSPLAAGSYNEQFF. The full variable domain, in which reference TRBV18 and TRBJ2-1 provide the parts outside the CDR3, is NAGVMQNPRHLVRRRGQEARLRCSPMKGHSHVYWYRQLPEEGLKFMVYLQKENIIDESGMPKERFSAEFPKEGPSILRIQQVVRGDSAAYFCASSPLAAGSYNEQFFGPGTRLTVL.

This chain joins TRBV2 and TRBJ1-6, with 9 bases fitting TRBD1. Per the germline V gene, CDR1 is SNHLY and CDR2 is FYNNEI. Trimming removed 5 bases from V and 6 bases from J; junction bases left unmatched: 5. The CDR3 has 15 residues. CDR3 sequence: CASSRTGALNSPLHF. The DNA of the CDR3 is TGTGCCAGCAGTCGGACAGGGGCGCTTAATTCACCCCTCCACTTT.

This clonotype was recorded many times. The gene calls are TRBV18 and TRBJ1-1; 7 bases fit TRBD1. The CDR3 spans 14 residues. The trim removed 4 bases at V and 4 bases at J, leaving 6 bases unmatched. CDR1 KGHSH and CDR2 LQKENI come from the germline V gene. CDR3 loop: CASSLTQGSTEAFF. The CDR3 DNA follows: TGTGCCAGCTCACTAACACAGGGGAGCACTGAAGCTTTCTTT.

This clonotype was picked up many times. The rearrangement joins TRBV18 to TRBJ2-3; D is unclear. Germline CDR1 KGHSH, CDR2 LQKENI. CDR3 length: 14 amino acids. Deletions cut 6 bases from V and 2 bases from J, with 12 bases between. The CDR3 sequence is CASSPGPNTDTQYF. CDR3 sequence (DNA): TGTGCCAGCTCTCCGGGCCCCAACACAGATACGCAGTATTTT.

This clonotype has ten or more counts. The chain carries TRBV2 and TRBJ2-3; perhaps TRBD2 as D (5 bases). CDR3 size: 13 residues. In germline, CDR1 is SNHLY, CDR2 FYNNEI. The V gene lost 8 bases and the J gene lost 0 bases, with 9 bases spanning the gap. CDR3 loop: CASQEVSTDTQYF. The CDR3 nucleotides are TGTGCCAGCCAGGAGGTTAGCACAGATACGCAGTATTTT.

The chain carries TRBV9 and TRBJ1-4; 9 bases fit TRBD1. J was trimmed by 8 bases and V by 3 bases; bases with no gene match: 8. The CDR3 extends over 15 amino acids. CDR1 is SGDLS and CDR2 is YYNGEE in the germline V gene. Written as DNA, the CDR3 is TGTGCCAGCAGCGCCGGGACAGGGCGAGGGGAAAAACTGTTTTTT. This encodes CASSAGTGRGEKLFF.

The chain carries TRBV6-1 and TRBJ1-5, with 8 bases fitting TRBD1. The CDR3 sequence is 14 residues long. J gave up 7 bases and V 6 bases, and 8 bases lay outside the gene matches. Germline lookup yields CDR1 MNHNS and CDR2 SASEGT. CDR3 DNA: TGTGCCAGCAGCTCGACAGGGGAGAACCAGCCCCAGCATTTT. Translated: CASSSTGENQPQHF.

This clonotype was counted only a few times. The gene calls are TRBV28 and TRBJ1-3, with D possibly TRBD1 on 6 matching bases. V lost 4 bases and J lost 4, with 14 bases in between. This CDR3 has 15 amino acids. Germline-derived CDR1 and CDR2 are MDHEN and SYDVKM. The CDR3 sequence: CASSSTGPKGNTIYF. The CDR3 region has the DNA TGTGCCAGCAGTTCCACAGGGCCGAAAGGAAACACCATATATTTT.

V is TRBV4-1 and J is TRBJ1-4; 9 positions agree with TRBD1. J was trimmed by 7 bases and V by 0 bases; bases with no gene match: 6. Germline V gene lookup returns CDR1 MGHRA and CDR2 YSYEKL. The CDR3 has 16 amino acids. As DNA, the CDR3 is TGCGCCAGCAGCCAAGAGGAGGGACAGGGAGGTGAAAAACTGTTTTTT. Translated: CASSQEEGQGGEKLFF.

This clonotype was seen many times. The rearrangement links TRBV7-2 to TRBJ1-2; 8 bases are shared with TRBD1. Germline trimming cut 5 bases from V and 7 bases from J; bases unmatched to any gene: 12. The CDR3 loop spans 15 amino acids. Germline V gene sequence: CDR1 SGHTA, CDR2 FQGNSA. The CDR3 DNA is TGTGCCAGCAGCCCTCAGGGACAGGCGGTTACTGGCTACACCTTC. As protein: CASSPQGQAVTGYTF.

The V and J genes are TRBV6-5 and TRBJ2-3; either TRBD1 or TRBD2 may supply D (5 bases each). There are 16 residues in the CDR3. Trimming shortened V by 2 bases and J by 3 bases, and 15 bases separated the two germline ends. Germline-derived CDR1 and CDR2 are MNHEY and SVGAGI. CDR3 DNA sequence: TGTGCCAGCAGTTACGCACGGGACGGTCTAACAGATACGCAGTATTTT. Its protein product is CASSYARDGLTDTQYF.

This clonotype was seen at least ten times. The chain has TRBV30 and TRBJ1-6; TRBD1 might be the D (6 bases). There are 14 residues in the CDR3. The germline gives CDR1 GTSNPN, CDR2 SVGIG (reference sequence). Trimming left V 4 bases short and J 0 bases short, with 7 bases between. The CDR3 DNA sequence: TGTGCCTGGAAGGGGGTCTCCTATAATTCACCCCTCCACTTT. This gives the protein CAWKGVSYNSPLHF.

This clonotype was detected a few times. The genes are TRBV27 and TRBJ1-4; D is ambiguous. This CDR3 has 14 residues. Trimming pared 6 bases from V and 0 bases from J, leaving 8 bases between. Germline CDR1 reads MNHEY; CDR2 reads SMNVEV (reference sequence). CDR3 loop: CASRSLATNEKLFF. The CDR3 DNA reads TGTGCCAGCAGGAGCCTGGCAACTAATGAAAAACTGTTTTTT.

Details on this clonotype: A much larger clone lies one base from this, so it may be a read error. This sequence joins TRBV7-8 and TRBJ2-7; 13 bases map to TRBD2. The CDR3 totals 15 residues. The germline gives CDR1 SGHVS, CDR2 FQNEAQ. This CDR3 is CASSLGTSGSYGQYF. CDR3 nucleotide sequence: TGTGCCAGCAGCTTAGGGACTAGCGGGAGTTACGGGCAGTACTTC.

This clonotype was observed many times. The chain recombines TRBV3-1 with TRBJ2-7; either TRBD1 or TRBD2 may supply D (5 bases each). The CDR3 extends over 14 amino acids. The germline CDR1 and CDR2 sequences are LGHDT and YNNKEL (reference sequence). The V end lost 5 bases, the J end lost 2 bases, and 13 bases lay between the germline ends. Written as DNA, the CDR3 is TGTGCCAGCAGCGCTTGGGGGTCCGCCTACGAGCAGTACTTC. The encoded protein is CASSAWGSAYEQYF.

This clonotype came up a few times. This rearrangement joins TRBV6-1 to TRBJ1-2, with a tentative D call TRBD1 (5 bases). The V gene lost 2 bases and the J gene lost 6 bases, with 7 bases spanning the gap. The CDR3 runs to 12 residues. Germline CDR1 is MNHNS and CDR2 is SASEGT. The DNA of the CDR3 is TGTGCCAGCAGTGAACAGGGAAATGGCTACACCTTC. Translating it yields CASSEQGNGYTF.

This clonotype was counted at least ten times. The CDR3 protein is CASSSDRVTGELFF. The CDR3 DNA follows: TGTGCCAGCAGTTCGGACAGGGTCACCGGGGAGCTGTTTTTT. The J gene is TRBJ2-2, the V gene TRBV11-2, with 8 nucleotides matching TRBD1. The CDR3 has 14 residues. Trimming cost V 6 bases and J 4 bases; bases outside gene matches: 4. Germline-derived CDR1 and CDR2 are SGHAT and FQNNGV. Looking up the rest from reference TRBV11-2 and TRBJ2-2 gives the full variable domain: EAGVAQSPRYKIIEKRQSVAFWCNPISGHATLYWYQQILGQGPKLLIQFQNNGVVDDSQLPKDRFSAERLKGVDSTLKIQPAKLEDSAVYLCASSSDRVTGELFFGEGSRLTVL.

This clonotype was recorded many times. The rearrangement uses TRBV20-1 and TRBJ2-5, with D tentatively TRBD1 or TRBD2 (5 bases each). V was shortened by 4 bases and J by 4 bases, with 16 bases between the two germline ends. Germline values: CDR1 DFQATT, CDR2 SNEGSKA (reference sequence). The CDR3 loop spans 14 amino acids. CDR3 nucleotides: TGCAGTGCTATCCACTTACTAGGGGCAGAGACCCAGTACTTC. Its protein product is CSAIHLLGAETQYF.

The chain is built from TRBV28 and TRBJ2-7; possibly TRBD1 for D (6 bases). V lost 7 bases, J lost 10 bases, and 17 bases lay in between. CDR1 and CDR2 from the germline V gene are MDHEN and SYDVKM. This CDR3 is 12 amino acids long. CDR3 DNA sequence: TGTGCCAGCACCGGCCCCGGACAGAGACAGTACTTC. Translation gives CASTGPGQRQYF.

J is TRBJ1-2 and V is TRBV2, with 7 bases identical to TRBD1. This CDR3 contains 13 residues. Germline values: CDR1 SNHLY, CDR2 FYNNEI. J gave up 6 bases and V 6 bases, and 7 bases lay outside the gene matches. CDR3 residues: CASRIQGTHGYTF. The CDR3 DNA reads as TGTGCCAGCAGGATACAGGGGACACATGGCTACACCTTC.

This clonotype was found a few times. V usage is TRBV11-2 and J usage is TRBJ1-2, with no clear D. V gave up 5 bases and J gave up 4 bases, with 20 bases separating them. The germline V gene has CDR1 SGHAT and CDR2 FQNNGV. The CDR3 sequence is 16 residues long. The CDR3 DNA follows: TGTGCCAGCAGCCCGGGAAGGGTTCCCCTTCGCTATGGCTACACCTTC. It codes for CASSPGRVPLRYGYTF.